One sample yielded the 14 T cell receptor beta chains listed below, sequenced in a study of CD8+ T cells in alopecia areata. RNA extraction and reverse transcription yielded cDNA as sequencing template. Profiled with immunoSEQ multiplex PCR; TCRdb holds only in-frame clones, not every one. The sample consists of about 98,000 clones, over 40% of them appearing once. What was sequenced was CD4+ T cells sorted from blood. The origin of the receptors is a human donor with alopecia areata.

This sequence joins TRBV29-1 and TRBJ2-5; 11 bases map to TRBD2. Trimming removed 1 base from V and 6 bases from J; junction bases left unmatched: 16. Germline V lookup: CDR1 SQVTM, CDR2 ANQGSEA. There are 18 residues in the CDR3. CDR3 protein: CSVEAYKWASGRRKTQYF. CDR3 bases: TGCAGCGTTGAAGCTTACAAATGGGCTAGCGGGAGGAGAAAGACCCAGTACTTC.

There are a few counts of this clone. This rearrangement joins TRBV29-1 to TRBJ2-3, with 9 bases fitting TRBD2. Unmatched junction bases numbered 12, after V lost 7 bases and J lost 7 bases. The CDR3 loop spans 14 amino acids. Germline loops: CDR1 SQVTM, CDR2 ANQGSEA. The CDR3, as DNA: TGCAGCGGACTTATTAGCGGGAGTTTAAATACGCAGTATTTT. Its translation is CSGLISGSLNTQYF.

The rearrangement uses TRBV23-1 and TRBJ2-5, with D perhaps matching TRBD2 (5 bases). TRBV23-1 is filed as an ORF, its function uncertain. Trimming left V 2 bases short and J 2 bases short, with 21 bases between. CDR3 length equals 18 residues. The CDR3, as DNA: TGCGCCAGCAGTCAACCCCCCGGAGGAGAGCGAGCTCAAGAGACCCAGTACTTC. Protein sequence: CASSQPPGGERAQETQYF.

Of note for this clone: Other nucleotide sequences in the sample specify the same CDR3. The chain is built from TRBV30 and TRBJ2-1; D may be TRBD1 (6 bases). Deletions cut 0 bases from V and 4 bases from J, with 13 bases between. From germline, CDR1 is GTSNPN and CDR2 SVGIG (reference sequence). The CDR3 spans 15 residues. The CDR3 sequence is CAWSVRQGIYNEQFF. The CDR3 nucleotides are TGTGCCTGGAGTGTTCGGCAGGGGATATACAATGAGCAGTTCTTC.

The chain uses TRBV6-5 and TRBJ2-3, with D possibly being TRBD2 (5 bases). Trimming took off 8 bases at V and 0 bases at J, with 12 bases between the two ends. CDR3 length: 14 amino acids. Per the germline V gene, CDR1 is MNHEY and CDR2 is SVGAGI. The CDR3 spells CASRESQSTDTQYF. The CDR3, as DNA: TGTGCCAGCCGGGAATCGCAGAGCACAGATACGCAGTATTTT.

The genes are TRBV6-5 and TRBJ2-7; 8 bases are shared with TRBD2. V shed 2 bases, J shed 9 bases, and the junction held 12 bases outside the gene matches. The germline V gene has CDR1 MNHEY and CDR2 SVGAGI. This CDR3 contains 15 residues. This CDR3 reads CASSYQWREAGVQYF. The CDR3 nucleotides read TGTGCCAGCAGTTACCAGTGGCGGGAAGCGGGAGTGCAGTACTTC.

This rearrangement joins TRBV30 to TRBJ2-7; D is unresolved. The V gene's germline CDR1 is GTSNPN and CDR2 SVGIG (reference sequence). The CDR3 consists of 12 residues. V lost 4 bases and J 6 bases, leaving 13 bases between the germline ends. The CDR3 DNA sequence: TGTGCCTGGAAAATGGGTAGAGGCGAGCAGTACTTC. Translating it yields CAWKMGRGEQYF.

The V call is TRBV19, the J call TRBJ2-5; 10 bases agree with TRBD2. Germline CDR1 is LNHDA and CDR2 is SQIVND (reference sequence). The CDR3 length is 16 residues. V shed 4 bases and J 5 bases; nucleotides not matched to a gene: 10. This chain's CDR3 is CASSNLPAGGKETQYF. DNA of the CDR3: TGTGCCAGTAGTAACCTCCCAGCGGGGGGGAAGGAGACCCAGTACTTC.

The CDR3 spells CASSWDNSNYGYTF. The DNA for the CDR3 is TGCGCCAGCAGCTGGGACAACTCCAACTATGGCTACACCTTC. This sequence joins TRBV5-1 and TRBJ1-2; D possibly corresponds to TRBD1 (6 bases). Germline CDR1 and CDR2: SGHRS and YFSETQ. This CDR3 has 14 amino acids. The V end was cut by 3 bases, the J end by 2 bases, with 11 bases between.

This clone was recorded a few times. The chain couples TRBV9 to TRBJ2-6; TRBD1 might be the D (5 bases). V gave up 7 bases and J gave up 2 bases, with 7 bases separating them. Germline assignment: CDR1 SGDLS and CDR2 YYNGEE. The CDR3 spans 13 residues. In nucleotides, the CDR3 is TGTGCCAGCGGGGCACCTGGGGCCAACGTCCTGACTTTC. This codes for CASGAPGANVLTF.

The sample holds a few counts of this clone. A read error may produce the germline difference seen at one junction end. The chain links TRBV2 to TRBJ2-1; a weak D match, TRBD1 (5 bases). Germline CDR1 is SNHLY and CDR2 is FYNNEI. This CDR3 spans 12 amino acids. The CDR3 DNA reads TGTGCCAGCAGTGACCCCGGCCTCCCCAGGGTCTTC. Protein product: CASSDPGLPRVF.

The rearrangement joins TRBV29-1 to TRBJ2-5, with D unclear. CDR3 size: 13 residues. The germline CDR1 and CDR2 sequences are SQVTM and ANQGSEA. Between the trimmed V and J ends, which lost 6 bases and 1 base, there was a span of 12 bases. In nucleotides, the CDR3 is TGCAGCGTGTTGGCAGGCCGCCAAGAGACCCAGTACTTC. Protein: CSVLAGRQETQYF. Looking up the rest from reference TRBV29-1 and TRBJ2-5 gives the full variable domain: SAVISQKPSRDICQRGTSLTIQCQVDSQVTMMFWYRQQPGQSLTLIATANQGSEATYESGFVIDKFPISRPNLTFSTLTVSNMSPEDSSIYLCSVLAGRQETQYFGPGTRLLVL.

This clone was found a few times. V and J are TRBV30 and TRBJ1-4; D gene uncertain. The ends were cut back, 0 bases at V and 8 bases at J, with 4 bases in the middle. The CDR3 loop spans 11 amino acids. Germline V gives CDR1 GTSNPN, CDR2 SVGIG (reference sequence). The CDR3, as DNA: TGTGCCTGGAGTGTAAAGGAAAAACTGTTTTTT. Translated, it gives CAWSVKEKLFF.

The chain links TRBV30 to TRBJ2-3; no definite D call. This CDR3 region has 11 residues. V lost 5 bases, J lost 12 bases, and 15 bases lay in between. Germline CDR1 reads GTSNPN; CDR2 reads SVGIG (reference sequence). CDR3 region: CAWERSYIQYF. The CDR3, as DNA: TGTGCCTGGGAAAGGAGCTACATCCAGTATTTT.